The clone carrying this TCR beta chain has only a few counts. The germline gene is not matched at one end of the junction; a read error may be the cause. The data belong to a study of CD8+CD57+ T cells in acquired aplastic anemia. Genomic DNA served as template for TCR beta VDJ and CDR3 profiling. TCRdb fed the reads into MiXCR, producing one record per CDR3 protein. This table holds roughly 220,000 distinct CDR3 sequences, roughly 60% found once. The authors sequenced patients whose flow cytometry had shown CD8+CD57+ cell expansion. This CDR3 is built from 13 residues. This chain uses TRBV12-3 or TRBV12-4 with TRBJ1-6; D is uncertain. The receptor was isolated from a human donor with aplastic anemia. Material: sorted CD4+, CD8+, or CD8+CD57+ T cells (not recorded which) from PBMCs. The CDR3, as DNA: TGTGCCAGCAGCTTAGCCGGGGATTCACCCCTCCACTTT. Translating it yields CASSLAGDSPLHF.